This T cell receptor beta chain derives from a study of CD8 T cells in Susac syndrome. General observations from the study: By the study's own acknowledgment, its TCR sequencing and HLA analysis included relatively few individuals.

This CDR3 contains 14 residues. V shed 4 bases and J shed 4 bases, with 16 bases lying between them. The germline V gene encodes CDR1 SQVTM and CDR2 ANQGSEA. RNA, at roughly 0.5 to 1 ug, was reverse transcribed with random hexamers. Coverage of TCR beta CDR3 amplification by immunoSEQ multiplex PCR extended to 54 Vbeta and 13 Jbeta. Using its own MiXCR run on the immunoSEQ multiplex PCR reads, TCRdb lists one record per CDR3 protein. The sample includes about 200,000 distinct CDR3 sequences, around 90% of them seen just once. Sequencing of TCR beta drew on CD8+ and CD4+ T cells from blood. The CD8+ and CD4+ T cells were negatively isolated, with the TEMRA cells enriched by FACS. This clonotype has only a few counts. The target antigen is unknown.

The chain has TRBV29-1 and TRBJ1-1; D not certain. The sequence was obtained from a human donor with multiple sclerosis. Sequenced sample: CD8+ T cells from PBMCs. The CDR3 DNA follows: TGCAGCGTTGGAGGCGGCCGTTTCACCACTGAAGCTTTCTTT. This gives the protein CSVGGGRFTTEAFF.